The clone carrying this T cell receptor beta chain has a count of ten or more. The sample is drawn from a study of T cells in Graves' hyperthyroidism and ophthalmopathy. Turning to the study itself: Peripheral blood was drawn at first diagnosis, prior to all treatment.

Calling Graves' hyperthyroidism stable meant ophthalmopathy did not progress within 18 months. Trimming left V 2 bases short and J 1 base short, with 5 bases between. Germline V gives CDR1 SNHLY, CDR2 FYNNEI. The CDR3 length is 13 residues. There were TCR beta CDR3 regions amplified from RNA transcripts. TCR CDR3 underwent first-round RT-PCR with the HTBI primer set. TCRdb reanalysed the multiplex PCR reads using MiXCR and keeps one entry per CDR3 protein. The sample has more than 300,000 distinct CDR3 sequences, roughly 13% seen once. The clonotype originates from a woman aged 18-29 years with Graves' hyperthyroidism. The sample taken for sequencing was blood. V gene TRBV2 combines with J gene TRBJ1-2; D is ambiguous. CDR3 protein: CASSERINYGYTF. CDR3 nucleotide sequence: TGTGCCAGCAGTGAAAGAATTAACTATGGCTACACCTTC.